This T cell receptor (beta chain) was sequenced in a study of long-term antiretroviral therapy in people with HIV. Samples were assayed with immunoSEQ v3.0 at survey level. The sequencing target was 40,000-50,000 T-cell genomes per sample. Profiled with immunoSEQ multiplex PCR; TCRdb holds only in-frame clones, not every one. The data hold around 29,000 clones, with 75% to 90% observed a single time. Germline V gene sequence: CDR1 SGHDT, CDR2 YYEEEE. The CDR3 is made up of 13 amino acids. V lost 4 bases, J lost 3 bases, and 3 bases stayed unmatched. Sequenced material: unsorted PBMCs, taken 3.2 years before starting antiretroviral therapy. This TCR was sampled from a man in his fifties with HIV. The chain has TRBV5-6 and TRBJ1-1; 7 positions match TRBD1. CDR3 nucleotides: TGTGCCAGCAGCCACGACAGGGACACTGAAGCTTTCTTT. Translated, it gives CASSHDRDTEAFF.